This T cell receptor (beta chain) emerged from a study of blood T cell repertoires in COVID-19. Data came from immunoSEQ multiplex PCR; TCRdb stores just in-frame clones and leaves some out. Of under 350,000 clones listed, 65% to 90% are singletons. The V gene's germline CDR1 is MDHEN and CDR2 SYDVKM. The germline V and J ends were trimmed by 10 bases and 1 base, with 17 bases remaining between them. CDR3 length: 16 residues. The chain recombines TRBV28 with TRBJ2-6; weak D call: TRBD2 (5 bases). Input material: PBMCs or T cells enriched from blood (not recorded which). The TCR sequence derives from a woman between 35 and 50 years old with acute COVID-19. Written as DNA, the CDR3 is TGTGCCACCGCAAGAGGACGGGAATCTGGGGCCAACGTCCTGACTTTC. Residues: CATARGRESGANVLTF.